Shown below are 18 T cell receptor delta chains from a single sample sequenced in a study of gamma-delta chains in newborns, infants, children (dated by TCRdb to between 2018 and 2021). Reads for this sample came from an Illumina MiSeq. Clones were re-identified by TCRdb from the public reads with CATT, and rows with the same DNA were merged. The sample table contains about 1,400 delta-chain clones; only one count was recorded for approximately 1.2% of them. 24% of the sample rests with the top ten. The source material was blood. The receptors were sampled from a child in good health.

This clone was counted only a few times. The mismatch at residue 5 between this DNA's translation and the TCRdb protein of a much larger clone likely reflects a read error; the protein shown is translated from the DNA. This chain joins TRDV1 and TRDJ1; D is unclear. Germline CDR1 is TSWWSYY and CDR2 is QGS. CDR3 length: 16 residues. Trimming pared 4 bases from V and 2 bases from J, leaving 17 bases between. The CDR3 sequence: CALGGLKAPLTDKLIF. The CDR3 coding sequence is TGTGCTCTTGGGGGACTGAAGGCTCCCCTGACCGATAAACTCATCTTT.

As regards this clone: TCRdb's entry gives the protein of a much larger clone, which mismatches this DNA's translation at residue 11, likely from a read error; the protein reported here is translated from the DNA. The chain couples TRDV1 to TRDJ1; possible D gene TRDD3, 6 bases. The CDR3 runs 17 residues. The germline gives CDR1 TSWWSYY, CDR2 QGS. Trimming removed 4 bases at V and 1 base at J, with 19 bases between. In DNA form, the CDR3 reads TGTGCTCTTGGGGTCTACTTCTGGGGCTCCGGCACCGATAAACTCATCTTT. It codes for CALGVYFWGSGTDKLIF.

On this clone itself: This probably arose from a read error, given a far larger clone one base away. At the DNA level, this CDR3 is encoded by other sequences in the same sample as well. V and J are TRDV2 and TRDJ1, with 13 bases fitting TRDD3. CDR3 length equals 16 residues. V was pared by 3 bases and J by 4 bases, with 7 bases of the junction left unmatched. Germline V gene sequence: CDR1 GEAIGNYY, CDR2 EKD. The DNA of the CDR3 is TGTGCCTGTGACGCCCTACTGGGGGATACGTTCGATAAACTCATCTTT. It yields the protein CACDALLGDTFDKLIF.

This clone was seen a few times. A far bigger clonotype differs at one base, so this is likely a read error. V and J are TRDV2 and TRDJ3, with 7 bases that match TRDD3. Trimming cost V 0 bases and J 2 bases; bases outside gene matches: 9. This CDR3 contains 19 residues. Germline values: CDR1 GEAIGNYY, CDR2 EKD. The CDR3 sequence is CACDTVLGGQAWDTRQMFF. In nucleotides, the CDR3 is TGTGCCTGTGACACCGTGCTGGGGGGCCAGGCCTGGGACACCCGACAGATGTTTTTC.

In its sample, this clone was seen a few times. The TCRdb protein, from a much larger clone, departs from this DNA's translation at residue 15, likely by read error; the protein shown derives from the DNA. Here the CDR3 DNA reads TGTGCCTGTGACACCTCCCCCAACTGGGGGATACGGGAGTACGCCGATAAACTCATCTTT. Translated: CACDTSPNWGIREYADKLIF. The gene calls are TRDV2 and TRDJ1; 13 bases match TRDD3. Trimming took 0 bases from V and 3 from J; bases not matched to a gene: 15. CDR1 is GEAIGNYY and CDR2 is EKD in the germline V gene. This CDR3 contains 20 residues.

This clone was seen only a few times. The protein given by TCRdb reflects a much larger clone and differs at residue 15 from this DNA's translation, likely from a read error; the protein shown is the DNA's translation. This chain links TRDV2 with TRDJ3, with 7 bases that match TRDD3. This CDR3 has 19 residues. The germline CDR1 and CDR2 sequences are GEAIGNYY and EKD. The CDR3 sequence is CACDTVLGGQTWDTQQMFF. The CDR3 DNA reads as TGTGCCTGTGACACCGTGCTGGGGGGCCAGACCTGGGACACCCAACAGATGTTTTTC.

A note on this clone: The amino acid sequence in TCRdb belongs to a much larger clone and departs from this DNA's translation at residue 18, likely a sequencing read error; the sequence shown is translated from the DNA. In DNA form, the CDR3 reads TGTGCCTGTGACCAATTAAGTACTGGGGGATACGGGGGGTACACCGATAAACCCATCTTT. Translation gives CACDQLSTGGYGGYTDKPIF. The chain joins TRDV2 to TRDJ1; 13 nucleotides agree with TRDD3. Germline assignment: CDR1 GEAIGNYY and CDR2 EKD. The length of the CDR3 is 20 residues.

As for this clone: TCRdb's protein for this DNA is that of a much larger clone and differs from the translation at residue 3, likely a read error; the protein shown is the DNA translation. V gene TRDV2 combines with J gene TRDJ2; 13 nucleotides line up with TRDD3. The germline CDR1 and CDR2 sequences are GEAIGNYY and EKD. CDR3 length: 17 residues. The CDR3 spells CARDRLGDTTLTAQLFF. CDR3 DNA: TGTGCCCGTGACAGACTGGGGGATACGACTTTGACAGCACAACTCTTCTTT.

This clone has a handful of counts. A much larger clone differs from this one at a single base, so this may be a read error. The gene calls are TRDV2 and TRDJ1; 7 bases line up with TRDD3. V lost 3 bases to trimming and J lost 2 bases; unmatched junction nucleotides: 14. The CDR3 is made up of 17 amino acids. Germline V gives CDR1 GEAIGNYY, CDR2 EKD. The CDR3 DNA reads as TGTGCCTGTGACGCCGTTGGGGGAAGTTCGGTAACCGATAAACTCATCTTT. This codes for CACDAVGGSSVTDKLIF.

This clone appeared a few times. The chain carries TRDV1 and TRDJ1, with a possible D match to TRDD3 (5 bases). The germline V gene encodes CDR1 TSWWSYY and CDR2 QGS. CDR3 length equals 15 residues. The V end lost 0 bases, the J end lost 11 bases, and 19 bases lay between the germline ends. CDR3 region: CALGELWVYTDRLIF. CDR3 nucleotides: TGTGCTCTTGGGGAACTCTGGGTCTACACCGATAGGCTCATCTTT.

About this clone itself: This DNA's translation differs at residue 9 from TCRdb's protein, which comes from a much larger clone; a read error is likely, and the protein shown is translated from the DNA. The chain combines TRDV2 with TRDJ1; 7 nucleotides line up with TRDD3. Per the germline V gene, CDR1 is GEAIGNYY and CDR2 is EKD. The junction had 11 bases not matched to a gene; V was cut back by 0 bases and J by 2 bases. The CDR3 spans 17 residues. In DNA, the CDR3 is TGTGCCTGTGACACCGTTGGGGGAAATTCGGTAACCGATAAACTCATCTTT. The encoded protein is CACDTVGGNSVTDKLIF.

As for this clone: TCRdb attributes to this sequence the protein of a much larger clone, which differs from the DNA translation at residue 3; a read error is likely, and the protein displayed is translated from the DNA. This rearrangement joins TRDV2 to TRDJ1; 7 nucleotides line up with TRDD3. The CDR3 loop spans 17 amino acids. Germline CDR1 and CDR2: GEAIGNYY and EKD. CDR3 protein: CARDTVGGSSVTDKLIF. In DNA, the CDR3 is TGTGCCCGTGACACCGTTGGGGGAAGTTCGGTAACCGATAAACTCATCTTT.

Concerning this clone: TCRdb's protein for this DNA is that of a much larger clone and differs from the translation at residue 10, likely a read error; the protein shown is the DNA translation. The V and J genes are TRDV1 and TRDJ1; 8 bases align to TRDD3. The CDR3 extends over 17 amino acids. Germline CDR1 TSWWSYY, CDR2 QGS. V trimming: 1 base; J trimming: 0 bases; junction bases outside the gene matches: 7. The CDR3 sequence: CALGEHWGGAYTDKLIF. The CDR3 region has the DNA TGTGCTCTTGGGGAACACTGGGGGGGAGCGTACACCGATAAACTCATCTTT.

As for this clone: TCRdb's listed protein matches a much larger clone and diverges from this DNA's translation at residue 6, likely through a read error; the protein shown comes from the DNA. The chain combines TRDV2 with TRDJ1, with TRDD3 identical over 9 bases. Trimming removed 1 base from V and 4 bases from J; junction bases left unmatched: 9. Germline V gene data show CDR1 as GEAIGNYY and CDR2 as EKD. The CDR3 extends over 16 amino acids. CDR3 residues: CACDTVEGIRIDKLIF. CDR3 DNA: TGTGCCTGTGACACAGTGGAGGGGATACGCATCGATAAACTCATCTTT.

This clone rates as medium-sized. This clone may be a read error of a much larger clone one base away. The J gene is TRDJ1, the V gene TRDV1; possible D gene TRDD3, 6 bases. V was shortened by 0 bases and J by 0 bases, with 23 bases between the two germline ends. This CDR3 has 20 amino acids. Germline V gene lookup returns CDR1 TSWWSYY and CDR2 QGS. CDR3 residues: CALGELALRGRGSYTDKLIF. The CDR3 bases are TGTGCTCTTGGGGAACTAGCCCTAAGGGGGAGGGGGTCCTACACCGATAAACTCATCTTT.

On this clone itself: TCRdb's protein, taken from a much larger clone, differs from this DNA's translation at residue 4, likely owing to a read error; the protein displayed comes from the DNA. CDR3 residues: CALVEPRFPRWGIPDKLIF. The DNA of the CDR3 is TGTGCTCTTGTGGAACCCCGCTTCCCTCGCTGGGGGATACCCGATAAACTCATCTTT. This sequence joins TRDV1 and TRDJ1; the match to TRDD3 covers 11 bases. Germline V gene sequence: CDR1 TSWWSYY, CDR2 QGS. This CDR3 spans 19 amino acids.

About this clone: Since a far larger clone is one base different, this is likely a read error. The sample contains more than one DNA sequence encoding this CDR3. The chain combines TRDV1 with TRDJ1, with TRDD3 identical over 8 bases. From germline, CDR1 is TSWWSYY and CDR2 QGS. The CDR3 has 17 amino acids. J gave up 2 bases and V 1 base, and 9 bases lay outside the gene matches. The DNA for the CDR3 is TGTGCTCTTGGGGAACACTGGGGGGGAGTGTATACCGATAAACTCATCTTT. It translates to CALGEHWGGVYTDKLIF.

This clone has only a few counts. A far larger clone is one nucleotide away, so this likely arose from a read error. The V call is TRDV2, the J call TRDJ1, with TRDD2 matching 8 bases. Trimming removed 2 bases from V and 3 bases from J; junction bases left unmatched: 31. This CDR3 is 23 amino acids long. Germline loops: CDR1 GEAIGNYY, CDR2 EKD. As DNA, the CDR3 is TGTGCCTGTGACATCTTGTCTTCCTACGAAGTGGAGGATACTAGGGGGGTAGCCGATAAACTCATCTTT. Residues: CACDILSSYEVEDTRGVADKLIF.